This T cell receptor beta chain was found in a study of human T cells and chemical hapten exposure. Overall study: On roughly 2 cm by roughly 2 cm of upper inner arm skin, sensitization was performed with 2% DPC.

This clonotype came up many times. J was trimmed by 8 bases and V by 6 bases; bases with no gene match: 7. The CDR3 is 13 residues long. Described time point: patch test 1, 2 weeks after DPC sensitization. Treatment noted: therapeutic diphenylcyclopropenone sensitization with weekly scalp DPC. Blood was collected ahead of every patch test applied. Unfractionated whole blood yielded total RNA. Individual cDNA molecules in this library carried unique molecular identifiers. TCRdb ran MiXCR on the RACE reads and lists one entry per CDR3 protein. The sample has approximately 82,000 distinct CDR3 sequences, over 9.5% seen once.

Sequenced material: whole blood, taken in connection with sensitization to the hapten diphenylcyclopropenone (DPC). The V and J genes are TRBV12-3 or TRBV12-4 and TRBJ2-4; 7 positions agree with TRBD1. This receptor was taken from a woman aged 60-75 years with alopecia areata. Some clones in this sample may be carry-over from other donors' samples. The DNA for the CDR3 is TGTGCCAGCAGGGAGACAGGGTGGGACATTCAGTACTTC. It is translated as CASRETGWDIQYF.